The source of this T cell receptor (beta chain) is a study of cytomegalovirus exposure and HLA in healthy donors. Regarding the study as a whole: Reports indicated that the classifier achieved high specificity and sensitivity in diagnosing cytomegalovirus status.

With respect to this clone: Its target is unknown.

Generated by immunoSEQ multiplex PCR, the TCRdb table keeps only in-frame clones and is missing some. Among around 150,000 clones, about 82% were seen once, and the ten largest hold over 2%. CDR3 length: 16 amino acids. Germline CDR1 reads SGHTA; CDR2 reads FQGNSA. After removal of 7 bases from V and 3 bases from J, the junction contained 12 bases not matched to a gene. The chain couples TRBV7-2 to TRBJ2-7, with 10 bases matching TRBD1. This sequence originates from a man between 25 and 39 years old in good health and CMV-seropositive. Sequencing was done on a sample of PBMCs. The CDR3: CASTESSGTGVYEQYF. The CDR3 DNA is TGTGCCAGCACCGAATCTAGTGGGACAGGGGTCTACGAGCAGTACTTC. Full variable domain (outside the CDR3, taken from reference TRBV7-2 and TRBJ2-7): GAGVSQSPSNKVTEKGKDVELRCDPISGHTALYWYRQSLGQGLEFLIYFQGNSAPDKSGLPSDRFSAERTGGSVSTLTIQRTQQEDSAVYLCASTESSGTGVYEQYFGPGTRLTVT.